The 2 T cell receptor beta chains below were found in one sample sequenced in a study of spatial heterogeneity in lung cancer. TCRdb reprocessed the 5' RACE reads with MiXCR, giving one entry per CDR3 protein. The table shows around 45,000 distinct CDR3 sequences, with roughly 13% occurring only once. The time point: sample taken at primary tumor resection. From tumor, nontumor lung or frozen PBMC, whole RNA was taken unsorted for sequencing. Material: PBMCs, obtained at surgery. The receptors originated from a male donor with early-stage non-small cell lung cancer.

This clonotype was counted at least ten times. The chain couples TRBV6-2 or TRBV6-3 to TRBJ2-2, with 13 bases matching TRBD2. The CDR3 is 17 amino acids. Looked up from germline, CDR1 is MNHEY and CDR2 is SVGEGT. J was trimmed by 2 bases and V by 1 base; bases with no gene match: 1. The CDR3 is CASSYLGLAGNTGELFF. CDR3 in DNA: TGTGCCAGCAGTTACTTGGGACTAGCGGGAAACACCGGGGAGCTGTTTTTT.

This chain joins TRBV29-1 and TRBJ2-3; 12 bases are shared with TRBD2. Germline V gene sequence: CDR1 SQVTM, CDR2 ANQGSEA. This CDR3 is 15 amino acids long. The V gene end was trimmed by 6 bases and the J gene end by 3 bases; junction bases not matched to a gene: 7. CDR3 in DNA: TGCAGCGTCCGCGGACTAGCGGGGATAACAGATACGCAGTATTTT. Translation gives CSVRGLAGITDTQYF.